This entry lists 31 T cell receptor beta chains sequenced from one sample in a study of response to subunit inactivated influenza vaccine. TCRdb passed the RT-PCR reads through MiXCR, listing each CDR3 protein once. This sample yields 860,000 or so distinct CDR3 sequences, of which about 20% are seen a single time; roughly 10% belongs to the top ten. This specimen was PBMCs from blood, taken around 5 days after vaccination. These receptors were taken from a man between 45 and 60 years old who received an inactivated influenza vaccine.

This chain connects TRBV9 to TRBJ2-1, with TRBD2 identical over 14 bases. CDR1 is SGDLS and CDR2 is YYNGEE in the germline V gene. The junction had 8 bases not matched to a gene; V was cut back by 3 bases and J by 6 bases. This CDR3 contains 17 residues. CDR3 sequence reads: CASSDGTSGSSANEQFF. CDR3 in DNA: TGTGCCAGCAGCGATGGGACTAGCGGGAGTTCGGCCAATGAGCAGTTCTTC.

Only a few counts were recorded for this clonotype. The V gene is TRBV12-3 or TRBV12-4, the J gene TRBJ1-2; 7 bases line up with TRBD1. With 7 bases clipped from V and 8 bases from J, the junction kept 22 bases outside the gene matches. The CDR3 has 17 amino acids. The CDR3 DNA is TGTGCCAGCACTCTTAAGGGAGCGGGGAGGCTAGGGGGCGGCTACACCTTC. This translates into CASTLKGAGRLGGGYTF.

This clonotype was observed a few times. V is TRBV5-1 and J is TRBJ2-5; 8 bases are shared with TRBD1. Trimming cost V 3 bases and J 7 bases; bases outside gene matches: 5. The CDR3 totals 13 residues. Germline V CDR1 and CDR2: SGHRS, YFSETQ. CDR3 sequence: CASSWTGLGTQYF. DNA of the CDR3: TGCGCCAGCAGCTGGACAGGGCTGGGGACCCAGTACTTC.

This clonotype was found many times. The chain combines TRBV10-3 with TRBJ1-6; no clear D. The CDR3 consists of 16 residues. In germline, CDR1 is ENHRY, CDR2 SYGVKD. Deletions cut 4 bases from V and 3 bases from J, with 13 bases between. CDR3 region: CAISGETGSYNSPLHF. The CDR3 DNA reads as TGTGCCATCAGTGGGGAGACGGGGAGCTATAATTCACCCCTCCACTTT.

This clonotype was seen ten or more times. This chain uses TRBV29-1 with TRBJ2-1; 9 nucleotides align to TRBD1. This CDR3 is built from 20 residues. J was trimmed by 1 base and V by 6 bases; bases with no gene match: 22. The V gene's germline CDR1 is SQVTM and CDR2 ANQGSEA. The CDR3 DNA follows: TGCAGCGTCGAGGCGAGGGGGGGACAGGGTTTTAGTACGTCCTACAATGAGCAGTTCTTC. It translates to CSVEARGGQGFSTSYNEQFF.

This clonotype was detected only a few times. DNA for the CDR3: TGCGCCAGCAGTCCCAAGATTCTTCGGGACAGGGGAGGAGAGCAGTACTTC. Its translation: CASSPKILRDRGGEQYF. The chain has TRBV4-3 and TRBJ2-7, with 10 bases lining up with TRBD1. This CDR3 is 17 amino acids long. Germline lookup yields CDR1 LGHNA and CDR2 YSLEER. With V trimmed by 6 bases and J by 7 bases, 18 bases remained unmatched.

This clonotype was seen many times. The chain has TRBV29-1 and TRBJ2-5, with TRBD1 matching over 7 bases. This CDR3 has 14 amino acids. J gave up 2 bases and V 3 bases, and 6 bases lay outside the gene matches. Germline CDR1 reads SQVTM; CDR2 reads ANQGSEA. CDR3 loop: CSVDLGQLQETQYF. The CDR3 DNA is TGCAGCGTTGACTTGGGACAGTTACAAGAGACCCAGTACTTC.

This clonotype turned up a few times. The CDR3 bases are TGCAGCGTTGCCCTCTCTGGGGCCAACGTCCTGACTTTC. Amino acids: CSVALSGANVLTF. V and J are TRBV29-1 and TRBJ2-6; no reliable D call. Trimming cost V 4 bases and J 0 bases, with 4 bases left between them. Per the germline V gene, CDR1 is SQVTM and CDR2 is ANQGSEA. The CDR3 has 13 residues.

The rearrangement uses TRBV6-1 and TRBJ2-1, with 12 bases identical to TRBD1. The CDR3 extends over 16 amino acids. Germline V CDR1 and CDR2: MNHNS, SASEGT. J lost 7 bases, V lost 6 bases, and 10 bases had no gene match. The CDR3 nucleotides read TGTGCCAGCAGCCAACCGGGACAGGGGGCGATGAATGAGCAGTTCTTC. Translation gives CASSQPGQGAMNEQFF.

This clonotype was counted between two and nine times. This sequence joins TRBV20-1 and TRBJ2-7; D ambiguous. V lost 4 bases to trimming and J lost 3 bases, with 7 bases between them. The V gene's germline CDR1 is DFQATT and CDR2 SNEGSKA (reference sequence). CDR3 length: 11 amino acids. The CDR3 loop reads CSATLDYEQYF. CDR3 coding DNA: TGCAGTGCTACCCTTGACTACGAGCAGTACTTC.

This clonotype has a handful of counts. This chain uses TRBV20-1 with TRBJ2-2, with D perhaps being TRBD1 or TRBD2 (5 bases each). V was clipped by 5 bases and J by 1 base, with 8 bases between them. The V gene's germline CDR1 is DFQATT and CDR2 SNEGSKA (reference sequence). CDR3 length: 13 amino acids. This CDR3 is CSAWDQNTGELFF. CDR3 DNA sequence: TGCAGTGCTTGGGACCAGAACACCGGGGAGCTGTTTTTT.

This clonotype appeared a few times. This chain connects TRBV11-2 to TRBJ2-7, with a tentative D call TRBD1 (5 bases). Germline CDR1 is SGHAT and CDR2 is FQNNGV. The CDR3 is 15 residues long. V lost 2 bases and J 4 bases, leaving 15 bases between the germline ends. CDR3 bases: TGTGCCAGCAGCTTATCCCAAACAGGACCGTACGAGCAGTACTTC. It yields the protein CASSLSQTGPYEQYF.

This chain uses TRBV12-3 or TRBV12-4 with TRBJ1-1, with TRBD1 as a possible D gene (5 bases). The V and J ends lost 6 bases and 2 bases respectively, with 13 bases between them. The CDR3 contains 14 residues. The CDR3 region is CASRRGSLNTEAFF. CDR3 DNA sequence: TGTGCCAGCAGAAGGGGCAGCCTTAACACTGAAGCTTTCTTT.

The V call is TRBV4-3, the J call TRBJ1-4, with D tentatively TRBD1 (5 bases). The CDR3 has 14 amino acids. The ends were cut back, 6 bases at V and 8 bases at J, with 16 bases in the middle. Germline-derived CDR1 and CDR2 are LGHNA and YSLEER. The CDR3 region is CASRKLVEGEKLFF. The CDR3 nucleotides are TGCGCCAGCAGGAAACTGGTGGAGGGGGAAAAACTGTTTTTT.

The genes are TRBV6-2 or TRBV6-3 and TRBJ2-7; tentatively, D is TRBD2 (6 bases). Germline V gene sequence: CDR1 MNHEY, CDR2 SVGEGT. The CDR3 totals 19 residues. V gave up 7 bases and J gave up 2 bases, with 30 bases separating them. The CDR3 sequence is CASIKLFRGSRREAYEQYF. The CDR3 DNA reads as TGTGCCAGCATTAAATTATTCCGTGGCTCTCGAAGGGAGGCCTACGAGCAGTACTTC.

The chain uses TRBV12-3 or TRBV12-4 and TRBJ2-1; TRBD2 is a possible D gene (5 bases). The CDR3 has 16 amino acids. V lost 6 bases and J lost 4, with 19 bases in between. CDR3 amino acids: CASSPSASGGYNEQFF. The CDR3 region has the DNA TGTGCCAGCAGCCCATCCGCTAGTGGAGGATACAATGAGCAGTTCTTC.

This clonotype appeared a few times. The rearrangement uses TRBV28 and TRBJ2-1; 14 bases are shared with TRBD2. The CDR3 covers 19 residues. Germline loops: CDR1 MDHEN, CDR2 SYDVKM. J lost 2 bases, V lost 7 bases, and 13 bases had no gene match. CDR3 sequence (DNA): TGTGCCAGCATCATCGGGCGGACTAGCGGGAGGAACCCCTACAATGAGCAGTTCTTC. Encoded protein: CASIIGRTSGRNPYNEQFF.

V is TRBV10-3 and J is TRBJ1-4; no reliable D call. Trimming took off 4 bases at V and 3 bases at J, with 3 bases between the two ends. The germline V gene has CDR1 ENHRY and CDR2 SYGVKD. This CDR3 has 12 amino acids. The CDR3 spells CAISASNEKLFF. Written as DNA, the CDR3 is TGTGCCATCAGTGCCTCTAATGAAAAACTGTTTTTT.

This clonotype was seen a few times. The V and J genes are TRBV27 and TRBJ1-5; D is uncertain. Germline values: CDR1 MNHEY, CDR2 SMNVEV (reference sequence). This CDR3 is built from 14 residues. V lost 8 bases and J 1 base, leaving 12 bases between the germline ends. CDR3 sequence reads: CASGERPSNQPQHF. The CDR3 DNA follows: TGTGCCAGCGGGGAGAGACCGAGCAATCAGCCCCAGCATTTT.

This clonotype was counted only a few times. V gene TRBV30 combines with J gene TRBJ2-7, with D perhaps assigned TRBD1 or TRBD2 (6 bases each). The V gene's germline CDR1 is GTSNPN and CDR2 SVGIG (reference sequence). The V end lost 0 bases, the J end lost 1 base, and 10 bases lay between the germline ends. This CDR3 region has 14 residues. The CDR3 loop is CAWSVGGRSYEQYF. Written as DNA, the CDR3 is TGTGCCTGGAGTGTAGGGGGGCGGTCCTACGAGCAGTACTTC.

This clonotype was seen more than once but under ten times. The V and J genes are TRBV29-1 and TRBJ2-1; D possibly corresponds to TRBD2 (8 bases). V lost 7 bases and J 2 bases, leaving 15 bases between the germline ends. Germline lookup yields CDR1 SQVTM and CDR2 ANQGSEA. The CDR3 has 14 residues. This CDR3 is CSEGGGGTYNEQFF. DNA of the CDR3: TGCAGCGAAGGGGGCGGGGGGACCTACAATGAGCAGTTCTTC.

This clonotype was found a few times. The chain has TRBV29-1 and TRBJ2-3; 10 nucleotides match TRBD2. J was trimmed by 2 bases and V by 6 bases; bases with no gene match: 8. This CDR3 region has 15 residues. CDR1 is SQVTM, CDR2 ANQGSEA, per germline. The CDR3 region is CSVGTSVEYTDTQYF. CDR3 nucleotides: TGCAGCGTAGGGACTAGCGTGGAGTACACAGATACGCAGTATTTT.

The J gene is TRBJ1-1, the V gene TRBV28; 7 bases agree with TRBD1. J was trimmed by 0 bases and V by 5 bases; bases with no gene match: 15. The CDR3 runs to 18 residues. Germline loops: CDR1 MDHEN, CDR2 SYDVKM. The CDR3 DNA sequence: TGTGCCAGCAGTCAAGACAGGGAGGGAAAAATAGTGAACACTGAAGCTTTCTTT. This gives the protein CASSQDREGKIVNTEAFF. Full variable domain (outside the CDR3, taken from reference TRBV28 and TRBJ1-1): DVKVTQSSRYLVKRTGEKVFLECVQDMDHENMFWYRQDPGLGLRLIYFSYDVKMKEKGDIPEGYSVSREKKERFSLILESASTNQTSMYLCASSQDREGKIVNTEAFFGQGTRLTVV.

The chain joins TRBV20-1 to TRBJ2-7; TRBD2 might be the D (5 bases). V was clipped by 0 bases and J by 5 bases, with 11 bases between them. The CDR3 consists of 13 residues. Germline V gene sequence: CDR1 DFQATT, CDR2 SNEGSKA (reference sequence). The CDR3 protein is CSARDIASDEQYF. As DNA, the CDR3 is TGCAGTGCTAGAGATATAGCGTCGGACGAGCAGTACTTC.

On this clonotype itself: The junction and the germline gene differ at one end; a read error may be behind it. The rearrangement uses TRBV28 and TRBJ1-6; 7 bases line up with TRBD1. Germline CDR1 reads MDHEN; CDR2 reads SYDVKM. The CDR3 contains 13 residues. The CDR3 DNA reads as TGTGCCAGCTGGACAGGTTATAATACACCCCTCCACTTT. It yields the protein CASWTGYNTPLHF.

This clonotype was recorded a few times. The chain links TRBV5-5 to TRBJ2-4; 8 bases line up with TRBD1. With 5 bases clipped from V and 3 bases from J, the junction kept 4 bases outside the gene matches. The CDR3 has 14 amino acids. Germline V lookup: CDR1 SGHKS, CDR2 YYEKEE (reference sequence). The CDR3: CASSPQGGKNIQYF. DNA of the CDR3: TGTGCCAGCAGTCCACAGGGGGGCAAAAACATTCAGTACTTC.

This clonotype occurred a few times. This chain joins TRBV7-9 and TRBJ1-1, with 7 bases that match TRBD1. V was pared by 4 bases and J by 7 bases, with 6 bases of the junction left unmatched. The germline V gene has CDR1 SEHNR and CDR2 FQNEAQ (reference sequence). The CDR3 has 13 residues. CDR3 in DNA: TGTGCCAGCAGCTCGACAGGGTCGAATGAAGCTTTCTTT. Amino acids: CASSSTGSNEAFF.

Here the CDR3 DNA reads TGTGCCATCAGTACAGTGACAGCGAACACTGAAGCTTTCTTT. Encoded protein: CAISTVTANTEAFF. The chain uses TRBV10-3 and TRBJ1-1, with a possible D match to TRBD1 (5 bases). The germline V gene has CDR1 ENHRY and CDR2 SYGVKD. The CDR3 is made up of 14 amino acids. V gave up 5 bases and J gave up 1 base, with 11 bases separating them.

This clonotype was seen a few times. V is TRBV18 and J is TRBJ2-7; 8 bases fit TRBD2. Germline V gene data show CDR1 as KGHSH and CDR2 as LQKENI. The CDR3 has 16 residues. After removal of 3 bases from V and 2 bases from J, the junction contained 9 bases not matched to a gene. In DNA form, the CDR3 reads TGTGCCAGCTCACCCAATAGCGGGATCCCAACCTACGAGCAGTACTTC. Encoded protein: CASSPNSGIPTYEQYF.

This clonotype came up many times. The chain carries TRBV12-3 or TRBV12-4 and TRBJ2-1; perhaps TRBD2 as D (6 bases). Trimming cost V 5 bases and J 10 bases, with 9 bases left between them. CDR3 size: 11 residues. DNA of the CDR3: TGTGCCAGCAGTCCAGGGAGGGAGCAGTTCTTC. It encodes CASSPGREQFF.

V usage is TRBV29-1 and J usage is TRBJ2-5; the D gene is possibly TRBD2 (5 bases). CDR3 length: 12 amino acids. Germline CDR1 reads SQVTM; CDR2 reads ANQGSEA. Trimming took off 4 bases at V and 5 bases at J, with 11 bases between the two ends. CDR3 residues: CSVAGNGETQYF. CDR3 DNA: TGCAGCGTTGCCGGGAATGGGGAGACCCAGTACTTC.